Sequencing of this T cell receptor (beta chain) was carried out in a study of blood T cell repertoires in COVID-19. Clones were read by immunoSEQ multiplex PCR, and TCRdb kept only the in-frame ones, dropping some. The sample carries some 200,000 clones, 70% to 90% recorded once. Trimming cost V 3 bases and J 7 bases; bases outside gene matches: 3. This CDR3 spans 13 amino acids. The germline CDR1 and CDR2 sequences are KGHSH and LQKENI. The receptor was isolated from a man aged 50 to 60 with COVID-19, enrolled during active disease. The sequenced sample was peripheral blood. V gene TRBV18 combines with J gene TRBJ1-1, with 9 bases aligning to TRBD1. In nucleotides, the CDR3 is TGTGCCAGCTCACCTCGACAGGGGGTTGAAGCTTTCTTT. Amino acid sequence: CASSPRQGVEAFF.